What follows are 16 T cell receptor beta chains derived from one specimen sequenced in a study of T cell repertoires and Cas9 in healthy adults. The repertoire was sequenced with immunoSEQ multiplex PCR; TCRdb's copy has only in-frame clones and lacks some. The sample carries over 11,000 clones, about 91% recorded once. Sequencing was carried out using Tregs (CD4+, CD25+, CD127-, CD137-, CD154-) from PBMCs; culture status not recorded. These receptors all stem from a human donor in good health.

The chain couples TRBV13 to TRBJ1-2; perhaps TRBD1 as D (5 bases). The CDR3 loop spans 18 amino acids. Trimming left V 5 bases short and J 4 bases short, with 26 bases between. The germline V gene encodes CDR1 PRHDT and CDR2 FYEKMQ (reference sequence). The CDR3, as DNA: TGTGCCAGCAGCCGGTCCAAGGGGACGGTCTATCAAGTCTATGGCTACACCTTC. Its translation: CASSRSKGTVYQVYGYTF.

This clone was seen only once. V gene TRBV29-1 combines with J gene TRBJ1-2, with D possibly TRBD1 on 6 matching bases. The CDR3 consists of 13 residues. Trimming shortened V by 3 bases and J by 8 bases, and 16 bases separated the two germline ends. Germline CDR1 SQVTM, CDR2 ANQGSEA. Written as DNA, the CDR3 is TGCAGCGTTGATTTGGACAGAGGACGGGGCTACACCTTC. Its protein product is CSVDLDRGRGYTF.

This chain joins TRBV7-2 and TRBJ2-2; D gene uncertain. The V gene's germline CDR1 is SGHTA and CDR2 FQGNSA. Trimming left V 5 bases short and J 6 bases short, with 19 bases between. The CDR3 extends over 16 amino acids. CDR3 nucleotides: TGTGCCAGCAGCCAAACGGGCCTCGTGGTAGCCGGGGAGCTGTTTTTT. It translates to CASSQTGLVVAGELFF.

This rearrangement joins TRBV5-8 to TRBJ2-5; perhaps D is TRBD1 or TRBD2 (5 bases each). TRBJ2-7 matches the DNA end more closely, so the J call is doubtful. The germline V gene has CDR1 SGHTS and CDR2 YDEGEE. The CDR3 totals 14 residues. The CDR3 region is CASSRGPRDYEQYF. The DNA of the CDR3 is TGTGCCAGCAGCCGGGGACCGCGAGACTACGAGCAGTACTTC.

The chain recombines TRBV5-1 with TRBJ2-4; no definite D call. The CDR3 consists of 15 residues. Trimming removed 0 bases at V and 1 base at J, with 8 bases between. The germline V gene encodes CDR1 SGHRS and CDR2 YFSETQ. CDR3 in amino acids: CASSLDLGAKNIQYF. The CDR3 nucleotides are TGCGCCAGCAGCTTGGACCTTGGGGCCAAAAACATTCAGTACTTC.

This chain links TRBV19 with TRBJ1-2; D ambiguous. Germline CDR1 reads LNHDA; CDR2 reads SQIVND (reference sequence). Trimming cost V 5 bases and J 0 bases, with 7 bases left between them. This CDR3 has 13 amino acids. The CDR3 coding sequence is TGTGCCAGTAGTGCCCGGTCTAACTATGGCTACACCTTC. Protein sequence: CASSARSNYGYTF.

This chain joins TRBV30 and TRBJ2-5, with D maybe TRBD2 (5 bases). Germline V lookup: CDR1 GTSNPN, CDR2 SVGIG (reference sequence). V shed 2 bases and J shed 5 bases, with 6 bases lying between them. CDR3 length: 11 amino acids. The DNA for the CDR3 is TGTGCCTGGAGTTCGGGGGAGACCCAGTACTTC. Its translation is CAWSSGETQYF.

This chain connects TRBV29-1 to TRBJ2-5; possible D gene TRBD1, 6 bases. The germline V gene encodes CDR1 SQVTM and CDR2 ANQGSEA. There are 12 residues in the CDR3. The V gene lost 6 bases and the J gene lost 4 bases, with 12 bases spanning the gap. The CDR3 reads CSVTGTRETQYF. The CDR3 bases are TGCAGCGTCACCGGGACAAGAGAGACCCAGTACTTC.

The CDR3 DNA follows: TGTGCCAGCAGCTTAGATCCTGGTAACTACGAGCAGTACGTC. As protein: CASSLDPGNYEQYV. The chain links TRBV11-1 to TRBJ2-7; no clear D gene. Germline-derived CDR1 and CDR2 are SGHAT and FQDESV (reference sequence). Trimming took 1 base from V and 3 from J, leaving 10 bases between them. This CDR3 has 14 amino acids.

This sequence joins TRBV28 and TRBJ1-4; maybe TRBD1 (5 bases). The CDR3 length is 17 residues. V was trimmed by 3 bases and J by 7 bases, leaving 21 bases between them. CDR1 MDHEN and CDR2 SYDVKM come from the germline V gene. CDR3 nucleotide sequence: TGTGCCAGCAGTTTTCAGTTCGGTAGGCAGGGTCTTGAAAAACTGTTTTTT. Its translation: CASSFQFGRQGLEKLFF.

The gene calls are TRBV20-1 and TRBJ2-5; TRBD2 might be the D (5 bases). Germline loops: CDR1 DFQATT, CDR2 SNEGSKA (reference sequence). The CDR3 has 11 amino acids. The V gene lost 6 bases and the J gene lost 2 bases, with 7 bases spanning the gap. The CDR3 bases are TGCAGTGCCGGACTTCAAGAGACCCAGTACTTC. This gives the protein CSAGLQETQYF.

The chain couples TRBV18 to TRBJ2-7; D could derive from TRBD1 or TRBD2 (5 bases each). The CDR3 totals 14 residues. The germline CDR1 and CDR2 sequences are KGHSH and LQKENI. Deletions cut 2 bases from V and 3 bases from J, with 11 bases between. The CDR3 reads CASSPGTQVYEQYF. The CDR3 coding sequence is TGTGCCAGCTCACCAGGGACCCAAGTCTACGAGCAGTACTTC.

This clone has only a few counts. The gene calls are TRBV10-3 and TRBJ1-1; TRBD1 matches 8 bases. CDR3 size: 14 residues. CDR1 and CDR2 (germline): ENHRY, SYGVKD. Unmatched junction bases numbered 5, after V lost 4 bases and J lost 4 bases. The chain's CDR3 is CAISAGQGLTEAFF. The CDR3 nucleotides are TGTGCCATCAGTGCCGGACAGGGACTCACTGAAGCTTTCTTT.

This chain uses TRBV9 with TRBJ2-7; D is possibly TRBD1 (6 bases). V lost 0 bases and J 0 bases, leaving 22 bases between the germline ends. Germline V gene sequence: CDR1 SGDLS, CDR2 YYNGEE. This CDR3 spans 19 amino acids. DNA of the CDR3: TGTGCCAGCAGCGTAGCTGAGAAGGGGCATAACAGGGACTCCTACGAGCAGTACGTC. This gives the protein CASSVAEKGHNRDSYEQYV.

This chain uses TRBV10-3 with TRBJ2-1; 11 bases match TRBD1. CDR1 ENHRY and CDR2 SYGVKD come from the germline V gene. J was trimmed by 9 bases and V by 4 bases; bases with no gene match: 17. This CDR3 is 18 amino acids long. CDR3 sequence reads: CAISGRTGGIVHGAEQFF. CDR3 nucleotides: TGTGCCATCAGTGGTAGGACAGGGGGCATAGTGCACGGGGCTGAGCAGTTCTTC.

The CDR3 sequence: CASNRRGRYTGELFF. CDR3 coding DNA: TGTGCCAGTAATAGAAGAGGCAGATACACCGGGGAGCTGTTTTTT. This rearrangement joins TRBV19 to TRBJ2-2; D is uncertain. Germline V CDR1 and CDR2: LNHDA, SQIVND (reference sequence). The CDR3 consists of 15 residues. V was shortened by 7 bases and J by 3 bases, with 15 bases between the two germline ends.